The present entry profiles one T cell receptor beta chain with its context. Its antigen is unknown. The sample is drawn from a study of blood T cells in healthy people across ages. For the second PCR, which ran for 7 to 11 cycles, a sample-barcoded 5' primer and a J-beta primer mix were used. Each cDNA molecule was tagged by a template-switch adaptor with 12 random nucleotides. CDR3-containing paired-end reads numbering at least 2.5 million came from each sample. TCRdb recomputed calls from the 5' RACE reads with MiXCR, one row per CDR3 protein. The sample holds 2 million or so distinct CDR3 sequences; just under 50% are singletons and the top ten take around 2.1%. Study results and limitations: Because donor CMV status was unknown, expanded clonotype changes were possibly confounded.

V gave up 4 bases and J gave up 10 bases; unmatched junction bases: 23. The CDR3 is 21 amino acids. In germline, CDR1 is LGHNA, CDR2 YSLEER. V gene TRBV4-3 combines with J gene TRBJ2-3; 16 bases are a match to TRBD2. The receptor comes from a middle-aged woman in good health. The sequenced sample was blood. The CDR3 nucleotides are TGCGCCAGCAGCCCAAGTTCCCCCGGGACTAGCGGGGGGGAAGGGACTTACGCGCAGTATTTT. It encodes CASSPSSPGTSGGEGTYAQYF.